A single T cell receptor beta chain is shown here with its context. The sample comes from a study of chemoradiotherapy in HPV16-positive cancers. The table came from immunoSEQ multiplex PCR; TCRdb's copy has only in-frame clones and leaves some out. The table has under 15,000 clones, around 86% seen once. V lost 7 bases, J lost 4 bases, and 10 bases lay in between. From germline, CDR1 is SNHLY and CDR2 FYNNEI. The CDR3 loop spans 12 amino acids. The TCR was taken from a human donor with HPV-associated anogenital cancer. The specimen was blood, collected from a patient who underwent chemoradiotherapy. The V and J genes are TRBV2 and TRBJ1-1; D is possibly TRBD1 (6 bases). The CDR3 DNA sequence: TGTGCCAGCAAGGGGGTTCCCACTGAAGCTTTCTTT. It encodes CASKGVPTEAFF.